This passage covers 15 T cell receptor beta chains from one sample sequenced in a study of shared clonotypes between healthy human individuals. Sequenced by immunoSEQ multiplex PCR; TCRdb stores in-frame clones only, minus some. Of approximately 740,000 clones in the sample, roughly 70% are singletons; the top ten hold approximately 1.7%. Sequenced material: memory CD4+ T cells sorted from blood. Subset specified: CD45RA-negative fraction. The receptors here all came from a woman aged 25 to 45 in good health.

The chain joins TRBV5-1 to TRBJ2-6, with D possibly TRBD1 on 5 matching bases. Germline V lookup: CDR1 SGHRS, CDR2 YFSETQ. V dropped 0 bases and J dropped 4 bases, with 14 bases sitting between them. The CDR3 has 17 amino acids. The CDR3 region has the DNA TGCGCCAGCAGCTTGGTGGCAGGGCACATAGGGGCCAACGTCCTGACTTTC. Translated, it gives CASSLVAGHIGANVLTF. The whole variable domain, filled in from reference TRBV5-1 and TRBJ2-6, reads KAGVTQTPRYLIKTRGQQVTLSCSPISGHRSVSWYQQTPGQGLQFLFEYFSETQRNKGNFPGRFSGRQFSNSRSEMNVSTLELGDSALYLCASSLVAGHIGANVLTFGAGSRLTVL.

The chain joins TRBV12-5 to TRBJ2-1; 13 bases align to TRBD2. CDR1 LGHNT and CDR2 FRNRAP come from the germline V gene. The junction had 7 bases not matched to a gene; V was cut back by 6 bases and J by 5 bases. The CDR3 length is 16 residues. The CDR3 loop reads CASGEGLAGINNEQFF. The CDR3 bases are TGTGCTAGTGGCGAGGGACTAGCGGGAATCAACAATGAGCAGTTCTTC.

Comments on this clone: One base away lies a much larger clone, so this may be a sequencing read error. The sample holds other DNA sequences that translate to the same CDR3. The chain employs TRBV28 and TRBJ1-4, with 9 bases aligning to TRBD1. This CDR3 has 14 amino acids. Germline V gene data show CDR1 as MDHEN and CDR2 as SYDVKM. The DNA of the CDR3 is TGTGCCAGCAGTATCCGGGACAGGGTTGAAAAACTATTTTTT. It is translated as CASSIRDRVEKLFF.

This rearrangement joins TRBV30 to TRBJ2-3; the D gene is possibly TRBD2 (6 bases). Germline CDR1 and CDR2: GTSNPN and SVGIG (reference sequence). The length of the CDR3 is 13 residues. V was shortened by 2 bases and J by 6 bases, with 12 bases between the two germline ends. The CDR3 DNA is TGTGCCTGGAGTTGGATGGGGGGTGATACGCAGTATTTT. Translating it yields CAWSWMGGDTQYF.

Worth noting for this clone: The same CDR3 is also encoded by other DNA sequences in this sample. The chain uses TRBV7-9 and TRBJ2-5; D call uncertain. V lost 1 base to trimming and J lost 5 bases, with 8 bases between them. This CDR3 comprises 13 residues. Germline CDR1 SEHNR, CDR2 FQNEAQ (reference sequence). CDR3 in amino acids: CASSLGSRETQYF. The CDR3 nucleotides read TGTGCCAGCAGCTTAGGTAGCAGGGAGACCCAGTACTTC.

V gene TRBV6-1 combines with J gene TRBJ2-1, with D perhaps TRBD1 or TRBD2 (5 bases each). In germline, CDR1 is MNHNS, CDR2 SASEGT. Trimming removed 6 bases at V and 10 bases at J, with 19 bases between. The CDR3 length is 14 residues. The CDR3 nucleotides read TGTGCCAGCAGAGAACTAGGGGAATCTTACGAGCAGTTCTTC. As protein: CASRELGESYEQFF.

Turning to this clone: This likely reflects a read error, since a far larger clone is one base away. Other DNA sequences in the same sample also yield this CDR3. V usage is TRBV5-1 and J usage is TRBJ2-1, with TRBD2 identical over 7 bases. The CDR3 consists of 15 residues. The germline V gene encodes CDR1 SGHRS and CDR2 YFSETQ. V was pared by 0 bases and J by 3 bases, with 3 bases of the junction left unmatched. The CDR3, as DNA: TGCGCCAGCAGCTTGGACTCTAGCGGCTACAATGAGCAGTTCTTC. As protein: CASSLDSSGYNEQFF.

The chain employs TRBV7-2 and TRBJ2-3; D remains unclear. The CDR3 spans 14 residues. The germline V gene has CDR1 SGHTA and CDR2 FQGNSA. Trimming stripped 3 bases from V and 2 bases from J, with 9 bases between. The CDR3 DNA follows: TGTGCCAGCAGCTTGGATGTTCACACAGATACGCAGTATTTT. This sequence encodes CASSLDVHTDTQYF.

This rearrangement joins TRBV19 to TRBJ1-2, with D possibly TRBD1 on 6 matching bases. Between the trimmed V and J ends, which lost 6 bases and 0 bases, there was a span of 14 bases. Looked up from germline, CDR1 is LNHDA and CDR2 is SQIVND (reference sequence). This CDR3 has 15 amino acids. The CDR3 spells CASRTQGPANYGYTF. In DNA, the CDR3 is TGTGCCAGTAGGACACAGGGCCCAGCTAACTATGGCTACACCTTC.

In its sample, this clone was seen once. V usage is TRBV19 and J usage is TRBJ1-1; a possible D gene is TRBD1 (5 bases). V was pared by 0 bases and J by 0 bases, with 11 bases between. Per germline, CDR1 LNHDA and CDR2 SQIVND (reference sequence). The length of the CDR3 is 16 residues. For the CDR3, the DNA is TGTGCCAGTAGTATAGACCCGGGACGCATGAACACTGAAGCTTTCTTT. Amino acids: CASSIDPGRMNTEAFF.

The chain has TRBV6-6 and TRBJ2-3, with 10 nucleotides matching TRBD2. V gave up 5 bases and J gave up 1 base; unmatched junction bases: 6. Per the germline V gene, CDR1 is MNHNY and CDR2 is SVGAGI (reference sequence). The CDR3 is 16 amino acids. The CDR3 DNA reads TGTGCCAGCAGTCCGGCGAGCGGGAGGGGCACAGATACGCAGTATTTT. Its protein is CASSPASGRGTDTQYF.

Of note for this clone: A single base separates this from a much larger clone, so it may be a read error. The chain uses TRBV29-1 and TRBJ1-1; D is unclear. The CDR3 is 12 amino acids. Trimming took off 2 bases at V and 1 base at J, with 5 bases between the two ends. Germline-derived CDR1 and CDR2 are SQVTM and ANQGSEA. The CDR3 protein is CSVEPGNTEAFF. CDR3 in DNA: TGCAGCGTTGAACCGGGGAACACTGAAGCTTTCTTT.

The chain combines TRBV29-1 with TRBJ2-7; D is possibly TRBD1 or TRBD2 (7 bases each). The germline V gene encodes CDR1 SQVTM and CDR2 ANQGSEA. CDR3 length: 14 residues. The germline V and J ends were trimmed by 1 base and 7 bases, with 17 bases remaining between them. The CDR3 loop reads CSVEAGTVGGEQYF. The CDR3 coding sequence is TGCAGCGTTGAAGCCGGGACAGTCGGGGGGGAGCAGTACTTC.

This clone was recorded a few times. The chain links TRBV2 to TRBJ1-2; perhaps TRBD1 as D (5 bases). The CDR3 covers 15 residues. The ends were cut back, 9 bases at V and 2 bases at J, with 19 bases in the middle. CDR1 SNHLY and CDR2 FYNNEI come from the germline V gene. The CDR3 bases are TGTGCCAGTACAACTCCGGGACGGATAAACTATGGCTACACCTTC. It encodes CASTTPGRINYGYTF.

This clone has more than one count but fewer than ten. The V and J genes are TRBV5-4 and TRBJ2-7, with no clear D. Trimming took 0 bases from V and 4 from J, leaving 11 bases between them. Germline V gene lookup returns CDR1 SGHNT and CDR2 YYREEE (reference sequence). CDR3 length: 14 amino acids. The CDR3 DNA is TGTGCCAGCAGCTTGGCGGGCGGTTGGTACGAGCAGTACTTC. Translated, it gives CASSLAGGWYEQYF.